The clone carrying this T cell receptor (beta chain) was found a few times. Clones were read by immunoSEQ multiplex PCR, and TCRdb kept only the in-frame ones, dropping some. The sample lists around 100,000 clones; just under 90% were seen once. Germline trimming cut 1 base from V and 0 bases from J; bases unmatched to any gene: 6. CDR1 is LGHNA and CDR2 is YSLEER in the germline V gene. CDR3 length: 17 residues. This entry is derived from a study of T cell responses to AZD1222 COVID-19 vaccine. The source is an adult in good health. Sequenced material: peripheral blood, taken on day 0 of AZD1222 vaccination. The V and J genes are TRBV4-3 and TRBJ1-5; 7 nucleotides line up with TRBD1. The CDR3 DNA is TGCGCCAGCAGCCAAGGGACAGGTTATTATAGCAATCAGCCCCAGCATTTT. Residues: CASSQGTGYYSNQPQHF.